Listed here are 11 T cell receptor beta chains from one sample, sequenced in a study of regulatory T cells in long-lasting Graves disease. To make TCR beta libraries, researchers used iRepertoire HTBI primers and Arm-PCR of CDR3 regions. In TCRdb, the multiplex PCR reads were re-called with MiXCR into one record per CDR3 protein. The table shows around 460,000 distinct CDR3 sequences, with 14% occurring only once. Regarding time point: newly diagnosed GD, antithyroid drugs for less than 3 months. Extracted PBMC RNA gave rise to the TCR library. The same sample was also used in a study of T cells in Graves' hyperthyroidism and ophthalmopathy.

The specimen was peripheral blood mononuclear cells (PBMCs), collected at new diagnosis, from a patient treated with antithyroid drugs. The origin of the receptors is a woman in her forties or fifties with Graves disease.

This clonotype was seen repeatedly, ten times or more. J is TRBJ1-3 and V is TRBV2; the D is unclear. The CDR3 totals 17 residues. Trimming shortened V by 5 bases and J by 0 bases, and 17 bases separated the two germline ends. Germline-derived CDR1 and CDR2 are SNHLY and FYNNEI. CDR3 nucleotide sequence: TGTGCCAGCAGTCCAGCCTACAGTAAAATCTCTGGAAACACCATATATTTT. Encoded protein: CASSPAYSKISGNTIYF.

Many counts were recorded for this clonotype. V gene TRBV10-3 combines with J gene TRBJ1-5; D might be TRBD1 (5 bases). The length of the CDR3 is 15 residues. Germline V lookup: CDR1 ENHRY, CDR2 SYGVKD. V lost 1 base to trimming and J lost 7 bases, with 14 bases between them. This chain's CDR3 is CAISEWRGVEQPQHF. In DNA, the CDR3 is TGTGCCATCAGTGAGTGGAGGGGAGTTGAGCAGCCCCAGCATTTT.

This clonotype was detected a few times. The chain has TRBV28 and TRBJ1-5; TRBD1 matches at 8 bases. V shed 8 bases, J shed 5 bases, and the junction held 5 bases outside the gene matches. The length of the CDR3 is 13 residues. From germline, CDR1 is MDHEN and CDR2 SYDVKM. CDR3 residues: CASRGQAYQPQHF. DNA of the CDR3: TGTGCCAGCCGGGGACAGGCTTATCAGCCCCAGCATTTT.

V is TRBV6-1 and J is TRBJ2-5; TRBD1 aligns across 8 bases. Germline trimming cut 2 bases from V and 5 bases from J; bases unmatched to any gene: 4. The CDR3 is 14 amino acids. Germline CDR1 and CDR2: MNHNS and SASEGT. The chain's CDR3 is CASSEQGAEETQYF. CDR3 nucleotide sequence: TGTGCCAGCAGTGAACAGGGGGCGGAGGAGACCCAGTACTTC.

This clonotype was picked up many times. The V gene is TRBV5-1, the J gene TRBJ2-3; 14 nucleotides match TRBD2. After removal of 3 bases from V and 4 bases from J, the junction contained 10 bases not matched to a gene. CDR3 length: 18 residues. Per the germline V gene, CDR1 is SGHRS and CDR2 is YFSETQ. The CDR3 DNA reads as TGCGCCAGCAGCTGGATCCCGGGACTAGCGGGAGTTCCAGATACGCAGTATTTT. It encodes CASSWIPGLAGVPDTQYF.

The chain uses TRBV5-6 and TRBJ2-2, with D tentatively TRBD1 or TRBD2 (5 bases each). Trimming removed 3 bases from V and 1 base from J, with 10 bases in between. In germline, CDR1 is SGHDT, CDR2 YYEEEE. The CDR3 covers 15 residues. CDR3 bases: TGTGCCAGCAGCTGGGGACGTAAGAACACCGGGGAGCTGTTTTTT. Protein product: CASSWGRKNTGELFF.

This clonotype came up many times. V is TRBV4-1 and J is TRBJ2-7; 7 nucleotides match TRBD2. This CDR3 comprises 16 residues. The germline V gene encodes CDR1 MGHRA and CDR2 YSYEKL. The V and J ends lost 1 base and 0 bases, in that order; junction bases with no gene match: 6. The CDR3: CASSQVPGLHSYEQYF. DNA for the CDR3: TGCGCCAGCAGCCAAGTTCCGGGACTACACTCCTACGAGCAGTACTTC.

Many counts were recorded for this clonotype. This rearrangement joins TRBV6-5 to TRBJ2-2; perhaps TRBD2 as D (5 bases). CDR1 and CDR2 from the germline V gene are MNHEY and SVGAGI. This CDR3 comprises 14 residues. V was clipped by 2 bases and J by 7 bases, with 11 bases between them. This chain's CDR3 is CASSYGSGNGELFF. CDR3 in DNA: TGTGCCAGCAGTTACGGTTCGGGGAACGGGGAGCTGTTTTTT.

The chain recombines TRBV11-3 with TRBJ2-2; no definite D call. Per the germline V gene, CDR1 is SGHNT and CDR2 is YENEEA. This CDR3 is built from 16 residues. Trimming pared 4 bases from V and 1 base from J, leaving 13 bases between. The DNA of the CDR3 is TGTGCCAGCAGCTCCTTCGAAGGCAGGAACACCGGGGAGCTGTTTTTT. This gives the protein CASSSFEGRNTGELFF.

This clonotype has ten or more counts. The chain uses TRBV27 and TRBJ1-5; 9 bases are shared with TRBD1. Germline V gene lookup returns CDR1 MNHEY and CDR2 SMNVEV (reference sequence). CDR3 length: 14 amino acids. After removal of 5 bases from V and 7 bases from J, the junction contained 6 bases not matched to a gene. CDR3 in amino acids: CASSPTGGRQPQHF. The CDR3 DNA reads as TGTGCCAGCAGTCCTACAGGGGGCAGGCAGCCCCAGCATTTT.

This clonotype was detected ten times or more. The V gene is TRBV13, the J gene TRBJ2-7; 9 bases are shared with TRBD2. Per germline, CDR1 PRHDT and CDR2 FYEKMQ (reference sequence). The CDR3 loop spans 14 amino acids. V shed 3 bases and J 5 bases; nucleotides not matched to a gene: 5. The chain's CDR3 is CASSFFAGGNEQYF. CDR3 DNA: TGTGCCAGCAGCTTTTTTGCGGGAGGGAACGAGCAGTACTTC.